A selection of T cell receptor beta chains follows, all from one sample in a study of T cells in Graves' hyperthyroidism and ophthalmopathy. TCRdb reanalysed the multiplex PCR reads using MiXCR and keeps one entry per CDR3 protein. The sample holds hundreds of thousands of distinct CDR3 sequences, 11% to 15% seen once. Sequenced: blood. All receptors come from a man aged 50 or older with Graves' ophthalmopathy. Each CDR3 is given with its conserved first and last residue. A D gene is named only where the DNA matches it firmly. Clone size, where shown, is once, few, many, or a class for clones that have expanded.

>NA|many|TRBV11-2|TRBJ2-2
TGTGCCAGCAGTCTTATCCTTCCAACCCCCGGGGCCGGGGAGCTGTTTTTT
CASSLILPTPGAGELFF
>NA|many|TRBV11-2|TRBJ2-2
TGTGCCAGCAGCTTAGATCGTGAGCTGTTTTTT
CASSLDRELFF
>NA|many|TRBV30|TRBJ1-4
TGTGCCTGGATCGACGGGCCAGGGGAAAAACTGTTTTTT
CAWIDGPGEKLFF
>TRBD2|few|TRBV19|TRBJ2-3
TGTGCCACTGGGGATGGGTTTTCGGGAGGGCTCACAGATACGCAGTATTTT
CATGDGFSGGLTDTQYF
>TRBD2|NA|TRBV2|TRBJ2-3
TGTGCCAGCACGGGGCTGTCTAGCGGGAGGGCCCGGATAGATACGCAGTATTTT
CASTGLSSGRARIDTQYF
>NA|few|TRBV20-1|TRBJ1-2
TGCAGTGCTCCCATCTATGGGACGGTGTCCTTC
CSAPIYGTVSF
>TRBD2|many|TRBV20-1|TRBJ2-3
TGCAGTGCTAACCCGACTAGCGGATACACAGATACGCAGTATTTT
CSANPTSGYTDTQYF
>NA|NA|TRBV20-1|TRBJ2-1
TGCAGTGCCACCCTTTCGGGCCTAGCGCGGTCTAGCTTTGAGCAGTTCTTC
CSATLSGLARSSFEQFF
>TRBD1|many|TRBV5-1|TRBJ1-1
TGCGCCAGCAGCGGTGGAGACAGGGCCAGTGAAGCTTTCTTT
CASSGGDRASEAFF
>NA|many|TRBV6-1|TRBJ1-2
TGTGCCACCAGGAAGGGGACTAACTATGGCTACACCTTC
CATRKGTNYGYTF
>NA|many|TRBV2|TRBJ2-1
TGTGCCAGCAGTGAATTAGTCTATGAGCAGTTCTTC
CASSELVYEQFF
>TRBD1|many|TRBV6-1|TRBJ1-1
TGTGCCAGCAGTCTGACAGGGGGAAAAACTGAAGCTTTCTTT
CASSLTGGKTEAFF
>NA|NA|TRBV9|TRBJ2-1
TGTGCCAGCAGCCCGTACCCTGGCGGGGAGCAGTTCTTC
CASSPYPGGEQFF
>NA|NA|TRBV29-1|TRBJ1-5
TGCAGCGTTGTAGATAGGACCGTGGGGGCTAATCAGCCCCAGCATTTT
CSVVDRTVGANQPQHF
>TRBD2|many|TRBV5-1|TRBJ2-7
TGCGCCAGCAGCTTCATGGCGGGAGGCTCCTACGAGCAGTACTTC
CASSFMAGGSYEQYF
>NA|many|TRBV3-1|TRBJ2-2
TGTGCCAGCAGTTTCAACGGGGAGCTGTTTTTT
CASSFNGELFF
>NA|many|TRBV6-6|TRBJ2-3
TGTGCCAGCAGTTACACACCCAGGGTGCGGACAGATACGCAGTATTTT
CASSYTPRVRTDTQYF
>TRBD1|many|TRBV3-1|TRBJ2-7
TGTGCCAGCAGCCTCGGGACAGGGTTGGAAGAGCAGTACTTC
CASSLGTGLEEQYF
>TRBD2|few|TRBV7-9|TRBJ2-7
TGTGCCAGCAGCTTAGGGACTAGCGGGAGCGACGAGCAGTACTTC
CASSLGTSGSDEQYF
>NA|many|TRBV30|TRBJ2-6
TGTGCCTGGAGGCCAGGAGGCTCTGGGGCCAACGTCCTGACTTTC
CAWRPGGSGANVLTF
>NA|many|TRBV27|TRBJ2-7
TGTGCCAGCAGTTTTTCCGCGGGACAGCTCTACGAGCAGTACTTC
CASSFSAGQLYEQYF
>NA|NA|TRBV6-1|TRBJ2-4
TGTGCCAGCAGTACGCAGGGTGTGGGCAAAAACATTCAGTACTTC
CASSTQGVGKNIQYF
>NA|few|TRBV5-1|TRBJ2-1
TGCGCCAGCAGCCTGATACCGGGACGGGCTTACAATGAGCAGTTCTTC
CASSLIPGRAYNEQFF
>NA|NA|TRBV6-5|TRBJ2-7
TGTGCCAGCAGTTCGGACTTATACTACGAGCAGTACTTC
CASSSDLYYEQYF
>TRBD1|many|TRBV11-2|TRBJ2-1
TGTGCCAGCAGCATGGGACAGGGGGCTCATGAGCAGTTCTTC
CASSMGQGAHEQFF
>NA|NA|TRBV9|TRBJ2-3
TGTGCCAGCAGCGGCCAGAACAGGATCCAAGGAGCAGATACGCAGTATTTT
CASSGQNRIQGADTQYF
>TRBD2|NA|TRBV2|TRBJ2-1
TGTGCCAGCAGCCCGGGGACTAGCGGGAGTTGGCAGTTCTTC
CASSPGTSGSWQFF
>NA|many|TRBV20-1|TRBJ2-1
TGCAGTGCTCCGACTAGAGACAATGAGCAGTTCTTC
CSAPTRDNEQFF
>TRBD2|NA|TRBV19|TRBJ2-1
TGTGCCAGTAGTACCGGCGGGGGGGAGTCCAATGAGCAGTTCTTC
CASSTGGGESNEQFF
>TRBD2|many|TRBV2|TRBJ2-3
TGTGCCAGAACGGAAGGCGGGAGACGAACAGATACGCAGTATTTT
CARTEGGRRTDTQYF
>NA|many|TRBV20-1|TRBJ2-7
TGCAGTGCTAGTCGAGGGGGAGGGAGTTCCTACGAGCAGTACTTC
CSASRGGGSSYEQYF
>TRBD2|many|TRBV3-1|TRBJ2-5
TGTGCCAGCAGCCACAGCGGGAGGGCCGAGACCCAGTACTTC
CASSHSGRAETQYF
>NA|NA|TRBV29-1|TRBJ2-7
TGCAGCGTTGAAGAACAGGGGAGGACCTACGAGCAGTACTTC
CSVEEQGRTYEQYF
>TRBD2|NA|TRBV5-4|TRBJ2-3
TGTGCCAGCAGCCAACTAGCGGGAGGGATTAGCACAGATACGCAGTATTTT
CASSQLAGGISTDTQYF
>TRBD1|many|TRBV2|TRBJ1-6
TGTGCCAGCAGCTTAGACAGGGGGAGTTCACCCCTCCACTTT
CASSLDRGSSPLHF
>TRBD2|many|TRBV5-1|TRBJ2-7
TGCGCCAGCAGCTTGGCCACGTCGGGAGGGTCTGACGAGCAGTACTTC
CASSLATSGGSDEQYF
>TRBD2|many|TRBV6-1|TRBJ2-7
TGTGCCAGCAGCGATCCGGGACTAGCGGGAGAGCAGTACTTC
CASSDPGLAGEQYF
>TRBD1|NA|TRBV6-4|TRBJ1-1
TGTGCCAGCACCAGAACAGGGGGAAACACTGAAGCTTTCTTT
CASTRTGGNTEAFF